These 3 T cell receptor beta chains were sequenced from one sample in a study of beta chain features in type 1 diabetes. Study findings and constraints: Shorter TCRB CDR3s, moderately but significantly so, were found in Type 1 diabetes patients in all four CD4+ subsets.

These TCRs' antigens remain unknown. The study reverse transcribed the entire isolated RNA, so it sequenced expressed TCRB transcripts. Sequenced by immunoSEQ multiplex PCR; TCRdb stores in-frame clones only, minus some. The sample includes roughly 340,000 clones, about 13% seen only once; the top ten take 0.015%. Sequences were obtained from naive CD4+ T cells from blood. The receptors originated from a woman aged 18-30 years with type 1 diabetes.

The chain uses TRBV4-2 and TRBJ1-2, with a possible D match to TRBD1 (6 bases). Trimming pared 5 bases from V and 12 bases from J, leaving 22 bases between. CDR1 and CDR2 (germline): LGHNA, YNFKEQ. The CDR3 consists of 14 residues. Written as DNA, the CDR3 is TGTGCCAGCAGCGACCAGAGACAGGCATTGGTCGACACCTTC. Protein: CASSDQRQALVDTF.

CDR3 coding DNA: TGTGCCATCAGTCCATCGTTGACTAGTGTGGAGACCCAGTACTTC. It codes for CAISPSLTSVETQYF. This chain links TRBV10-3 with TRBJ2-5; possibly TRBD2 for D (6 bases). This CDR3 has 15 amino acids. Trimming left V 5 bases short and J 5 bases short, with 18 bases between. Germline V gene sequence: CDR1 ENHRY, CDR2 SYGVKD.

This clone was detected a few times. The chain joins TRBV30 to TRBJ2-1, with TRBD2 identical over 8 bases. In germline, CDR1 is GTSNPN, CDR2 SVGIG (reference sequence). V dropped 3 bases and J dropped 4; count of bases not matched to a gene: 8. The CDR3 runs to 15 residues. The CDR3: CAWRWVAGSYNEQFF. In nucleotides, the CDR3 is TGTGCCTGGAGATGGGTAGCGGGATCTTACAATGAGCAGTTCTTC.